This T cell receptor (beta chain) was recorded in a study of OX40 agonist ivuxolimab in advanced cancers. Study overall: Dose-escalation patients suffered from hepatocellular carcinoma, melanoma, renal cell or head and neck cancer. Among those enrolled, mean age was about 62 years (range roughly 20 to 85) and 70% to 85% were male.

Repertoires were generated with immunoSEQ multiplex PCR, while TCRdb's copy carries only in-frame clones and drops some. The profile shows about 20,000 clones, around three quarters of them singletons. Sampling times: baseline, cycle 4 day 1, cycle 7 day 1. Germline V gives CDR1 SGHTA, CDR2 FQGNSA. V was clipped by 1 base and J by 7 bases, with 16 bases between them. The CDR3 spans 15 residues. The chain links TRBV7-2 to TRBJ1-2, with a possible D match to TRBD1 (6 bases). The source was CD4+ or CD8+ T cells sorted from blood, collected in a trial of the OX40 agonist ivuxolimab. The clonotype originates from an adult with an advanced solid tumor such as melanoma, head and neck, liver or kidney cancer. CDR3 in amino acids: CASSLGGSRGFGYTF. CDR3 nucleotide sequence: TGTGCCAGCAGCTTAGGAGGCTCGAGGGGGTTTGGCTACACCTTC.